This is a list of T cell receptor beta chains from one sample in a study of CD8 T cells in ankylosing spondylitis. TCRdb analysed the 5' RACE reads with MiXCR anew, one entry per CDR3 protein. The table has around 210,000 distinct CDR3 sequences, roughly 8.2% seen once. Source material: blood, either unsorted or a sorted T cell fraction (not recorded which). The receptors were sampled from a female donor with ankylosing spondylitis or in good health (not recorded which). Each CDR3 is given with its conserved first and last residue. The order of the fields is J gene, V gene, clone size, D gene, CDR3 DNA, CDR3 protein. The D gene is left open where the match is weak. Clone size, where shown, is once, few, many, or a class for clones that have expanded.

J: TRBJ1-2
V: TRBV7-2
size: large
D: .
DNA: TGTGCCAGCAGCTTGGGGACGGACTATGGCTACACCTTC
CDR3: CASSLGTDYGYTF

J: TRBJ1-1
V: TRBV28
size: many
D: .
DNA: TGTGCCAGCAGTTTGGACGGCCAACTGAACACTGAAGCTTTCTTT
CDR3: CASSLDGQLNTEAFF

J: TRBJ2-5
V: TRBV4-1
size: .
D: TRBD1
DNA: TGCGCCAGCAGCCACACAGGGGGCCAAGAGACCCAGTACTTC
CDR3: CASSHTGGQETQYF

J: TRBJ1-3
V: TRBV3-1
size: many
D: .
DNA: TGTGCCAGTCGACGGGACTCTGGAAACACCATATATTTT
CDR3: CASRRDSGNTIYF

J: TRBJ2-5
V: TRBV20-1
size: many
D: .
DNA: TGCAGTGCTGGACAGAATCAAGAGACCCAGTACTTC
CDR3: CSAGQNQETQYF

J: TRBJ1-2
V: TRBV27
size: many
D: TRBD1
DNA: TGTGCCGCCGGACAGGGTGGTTATGGCTACACCTTC
CDR3: CAAGQGGYGYTF

J: TRBJ1-3
V: TRBV12-3/TRBV12-4
size: many
D: TRBD1
DNA: TGTGCCAGCAAAAGACAGGGCCGCTTCTCTGGAAACACCATATATTTT
CDR3: CASKRQGRFSGNTIYF

J: TRBJ1-1
V: TRBV12-3/TRBV12-4
size: many
D: .
DNA: TGTGCCAGCAGTTTAGATTGGAGGGGCACTGAAGCTTTCTTT
CDR3: CASSLDWRGTEAFF

J: TRBJ1-2
V: TRBV7-2
size: many
D: .
DNA: TGTGCCAGCAGCTCCCTCCGGGGGTCCCTGGGCTACACCTTC
CDR3: CASSSLRGSLGYTF

J: TRBJ2-5
V: TRBV7-2
size: many
D: TRBD1
DNA: TGTGCCAGCAGCTCCACCGGGACAGGGATAGGAGAGACCCAGTACTTC
CDR3: CASSSTGTGIGETQYF

J: TRBJ2-3
V: TRBV12-3/TRBV12-4
size: many
D: .
DNA: TGTGCCAGCAGTTTGGGGCTAGTAAGGACAGATACGCAGTATTTT
CDR3: CASSLGLVRTDTQYF

J: TRBJ1-3
V: TRBV9
size: many
D: .
DNA: TGTGCCAGCAGCGTAGGTGGACGGATGCATTTT
CDR3: CASSVGGRMHF

J: TRBJ2-1
V: TRBV4-3
size: many
D: .
DNA: TGCGCCAGCAGCCTCGGGACTCACTACAATGAGCAGTTCTTC
CDR3: CASSLGTHYNEQFF

J: TRBJ1-4
V: TRBV20-1
size: .
D: .
DNA: TGCAGTGCCTCCTCCGGGGGAGGTGAAAAACTGTTTTTT
CDR3: CSASSGGGEKLFF

J: TRBJ1-6
V: TRBV6-5
size: .
D: .
DNA: TGTGCCAACAGTTACCGCCAGTCAGGTTCACCCCTCCACTTT
CDR3: CANSYRQSGSPLHF

J: TRBJ1-5
V: TRBV28
size: many
D: .
DNA: TGTGCCAGCAGTTTCCATCAGCCCCAGCATTTT
CDR3: CASSFHQPQHF

J: TRBJ2-1
V: TRBV15
size: many
D: .
DNA: TGTGCCACCAGCCTAGAAGGACAGAGTCGGCAGTTCTTC
CDR3: CATSLEGQSRQFF

J: TRBJ1-4
V: TRBV7-9
size: few
D: .
DNA: TGTGCCAGCAGCCCCCGTAGCAGGGAAAAACTGTTTTTT
CDR3: CASSPRSREKLFF

J: TRBJ1-5
V: TRBV7-2
size: many
D: .
DNA: TGTGCCAGCAGCTTAGGATATGGGACGAATCAGCCCCAGCATTTT
CDR3: CASSLGYGTNQPQHF

J: TRBJ2-2
V: TRBV7-2
size: many
D: TRBD2
DNA: TGTGCCAGCAGCTTAGCGGGGGGGTTGACCGGGGAGCTGTTTTTT
CDR3: CASSLAGGLTGELFF

J: TRBJ2-4
V: TRBV5-1
size: many
D: TRBD1
DNA: TGCGCCAGCAGCGCTGGACAGGGGAGGTCGGACATTCAGTACTTC
CDR3: CASSAGQGRSDIQYF

J: TRBJ2-7
V: TRBV10-2
size: many
D: .
DNA: TGCGCCAGCAGTGAGGGCGCTGTGGGAGAGGGGTACGAGCAGTACTTC
CDR3: CASSEGAVGEGYEQYF

J: TRBJ2-1
V: TRBV11-2
size: .
D: .
DNA: TGTGCCAGCAGCTCGTCGCGGGGGCAGCAGTTCTTC
CDR3: CASSSSRGQQFF

J: TRBJ1-1
V: TRBV3-1
size: many
D: .
DNA: TGTGCCAGCAGCCGCGGGGACACCCTAGCGACCTGGGCTGAAGCTTTCTTT
CDR3: CASSRGDTLATWAEAFF

J: TRBJ2-1
V: TRBV4-3
size: large
D: TRBD1
DNA: TGCGCCAGCAGCCGAGGGACAGGTCTTCGGCGAACCTACAATGAGCAGTTCTTC
CDR3: CASSRGTGLRRTYNEQFF

J: TRBJ2-1
V: TRBV20-1
size: many
D: TRBD2
DNA: TGCAGTGCTAGAGTCGGACTAGCGGGAGGGCCATCCTACAATGAGCAGTTCTTC
CDR3: CSARVGLAGGPSYNEQFF

J: TRBJ2-5
V: TRBV25-1
size: many
D: TRBD2
DNA: TGTGCCAGCAGTGAATATTTAGGGAGGGCGTCACAAGAGACCCAGTACTTC
CDR3: CASSEYLGRASQETQYF

J: TRBJ2-5
V: TRBV5-1
size: .
D: .
DNA: TGCGCCAGCAGCCCCGGGACAATCGGGGAGACCCAGTACTTC
CDR3: CASSPGTIGETQYF

J: TRBJ2-7
V: TRBV5-1
size: few
D: .
DNA: TGCGCCAGCAGCCAATGGGGGTACTCCTACGAGCAGTACTTC
CDR3: CASSQWGYSYEQYF

J: TRBJ1-1
V: TRBV6-1
size: many
D: .
DNA: TGTGCCAGCAGTGCCAGACCACAAAACACTGAAGCTTTCTTT
CDR3: CASSARPQNTEAFF

J: TRBJ1-2
V: TRBV5-1
size: many
D: .
DNA: TGCGCCAGCAGCCCATTAAGGGGAAACTATGGCTACACCTTC
CDR3: CASSPLRGNYGYTF

J: TRBJ2-2
V: TRBV6-2/TRBV6-3
size: many
D: TRBD2
DNA: TGTGCCAGCAGTTCCTTAGCAAATAGCGGGAGTAAATCCGGGGAGCTGTTTTTT
CDR3: CASSSLANSGSKSGELFF

J: TRBJ2-7
V: TRBV20-1
size: .
D: .
DNA: TGCAGTGCTTATGGTCTCCGGGGTTCCTCCTACGAGCAGTACTTC
CDR3: CSAYGLRGSSYEQYF

J: TRBJ2-1
V: TRBV20-1
size: many
D: .
DNA: TGCAGTGCTGTTGATAATGGGGCCTACAATGAGCAGTTCTTC
CDR3: CSAVDNGAYNEQFF

J: TRBJ2-5
V: TRBV20-1
size: many
D: TRBD1
DNA: TGCAGTGCTAGCAGGGACAGCCCGGAGACCCAGTACTTC
CDR3: CSASRDSPETQYF